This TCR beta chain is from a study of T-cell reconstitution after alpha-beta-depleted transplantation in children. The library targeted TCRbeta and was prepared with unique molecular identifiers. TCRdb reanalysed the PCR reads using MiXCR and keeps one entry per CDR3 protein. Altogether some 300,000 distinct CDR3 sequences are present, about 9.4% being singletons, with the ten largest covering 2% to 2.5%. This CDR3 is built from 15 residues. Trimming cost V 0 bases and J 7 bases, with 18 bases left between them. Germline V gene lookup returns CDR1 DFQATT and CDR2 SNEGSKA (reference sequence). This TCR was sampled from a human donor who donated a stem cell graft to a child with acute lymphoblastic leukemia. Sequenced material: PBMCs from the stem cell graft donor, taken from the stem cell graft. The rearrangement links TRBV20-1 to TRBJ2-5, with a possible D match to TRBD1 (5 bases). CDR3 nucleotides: TGCAGTGCTAGAGATCAGGCAGGGTATACGGGGACCCAGTACTTC. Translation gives CSARDQAGYTGTQYF.